This passage covers 27 T cell receptor beta chains from one sample sequenced in a study of blood T cell repertoires in COVID-19. The table came from immunoSEQ multiplex PCR; TCRdb's copy has only in-frame clones and leaves some out. The table lists about 100,000 clones, around four fifths of them singletons. The specimen was peripheral blood. These receptors were collected from a man in his forties or fifties with active or convalescent COVID-19.

The V gene is TRBV6-1, the J gene TRBJ1-3; D remains ambiguous. The CDR3 length is 16 residues. Germline CDR1 and CDR2: MNHNS and SASEGT. The V end lost 0 bases, the J end lost 2 bases, and 11 bases lay between the germline ends. The CDR3 spells CASSEAHRSPGNTIYF. Written as DNA, the CDR3 is TGTGCCAGCAGTGAAGCCCATAGGAGTCCTGGAAACACCATATATTTT.

The chain employs TRBV19 and TRBJ2-3, with 7 bases identical to TRBD1. CDR1 and CDR2 from the germline V gene are LNHDA and SQIVND (reference sequence). CDR3 length: 13 residues. J lost 3 bases, V lost 9 bases, and 6 bases had no gene match. In DNA form, the CDR3 reads TGTGCCAGCGGCAGGGGGTCAACAGATACGCAGTATTTT. It translates to CASGRGSTDTQYF. Full variable domain (rest looked up from reference TRBV19 and TRBJ2-3): DGGITQSPKYLFRKEGQNVTLSCEQNLNHDAMYWYRQDPGQGLRLIYYSQIVNDFQKGDIAEGYSVSREKKESFPLTVTSAQKNPTAFYLCASGRGSTDTQYFGPGTRLTVL.

This chain joins TRBV25-1 and TRBJ1-6, with 7 bases lining up with TRBD1. Germline values: CDR1 MGHDK, CDR2 SYGVNS. The CDR3 loop spans 14 amino acids. With 5 bases clipped from V and 7 bases from J, the junction kept 5 bases outside the gene matches. Here the CDR3 DNA reads TGTGCCAGCAGTCAGGGGGTCCTGAATTCACCCCTCCACTTT. It codes for CASSQGVLNSPLHF.

The gene calls are TRBV5-1 and TRBJ2-1; weak D call: TRBD2 (5 bases). The CDR3 covers 14 residues. Germline CDR1 and CDR2: SGHRS and YFSETQ. V was trimmed by 4 bases and J by 0 bases, leaving 8 bases between them. The CDR3 DNA sequence: TGCGCCAGCAGCAAAACTAGCTCCTACAATGAGCAGTTCTTC. This encodes CASSKTSSYNEQFF.

The rearrangement uses TRBV5-6 and TRBJ1-6; D remains ambiguous. Looked up from germline, CDR1 is SGHDT and CDR2 is YYEEEE. V lost 1 base and J lost 0, with 11 bases in between. The CDR3 spans 17 residues. CDR3 nucleotides: TGTGCCAGCAGCTTGTTTACGGGAGACTCCTATAATTCACCCCTCCACTTT. This encodes CASSLFTGDSYNSPLHF.

V gene TRBV3-1 (or the pseudogene TRBV3-2) combines with J gene TRBJ1-3; D perhaps matches TRBD1 (6 bases). Trimming took 4 bases from V and 3 from J, leaving 13 bases between them. The germline CDR1 and CDR2 sequences are LGHDT and YNNKEL (reference sequence). CDR3 length: 15 amino acids. CDR3 bases: TGTGCCAGCAGCCGCAATCTGGACAGTGGAAACACCATATATTTT. As protein: CASSRNLDSGNTIYF.

The CDR3 reads CASSPQMREGYNEQFF. The DNA for the CDR3 is TGTGCCAGCAGCCCTCAGATGCGGGAGGGCTACAATGAGCAGTTCTTC. The rearrangement uses TRBV9 and TRBJ2-1, with 9 bases aligning to TRBD2. V lost 4 bases, J lost 3 bases, and 8 bases stayed unmatched. From germline, CDR1 is SGDLS and CDR2 YYNGEE. CDR3 length equals 16 residues.

The genes are TRBV11-2 and TRBJ2-2; D might be TRBD1 (6 bases). Per the germline V gene, CDR1 is SGHAT and CDR2 is FQNNGV. There are 16 residues in the CDR3. V gave up 0 bases and J gave up 4 bases, with 12 bases separating them. The CDR3 here is CASSLEGGVVTGELFF. The CDR3 coding sequence is TGTGCCAGCAGCTTAGAAGGGGGAGTAGTCACCGGGGAGCTGTTTTTT.

CDR3 amino acids: CASRFRGYEQYF. CDR3 DNA: TGTGCCAGCAGGTTCAGAGGGTACGAGCAGTACTTC. The V and J genes are TRBV28 and TRBJ2-7; the D gene is possibly TRBD2 (5 bases). This CDR3 region has 12 residues. Germline lookup yields CDR1 MDHEN and CDR2 SYDVKM. Trimming left V 6 bases short and J 4 bases short, with 10 bases between.

The rearrangement joins TRBV6-4 to TRBJ1-1, with a tentative D call TRBD1 (6 bases). The V gene's germline CDR1 is MRHNA and CDR2 SNTAGT. The CDR3 totals 14 residues. V gave up 4 bases and J gave up 4 bases, with 13 bases separating them. Written as DNA, the CDR3 is TGTGCCAGCAGTGTCGAGGCACAGGGCACTGAAGCTTTCTTT. It yields the protein CASSVEAQGTEAFF.

This rearrangement joins TRBV5-4 to TRBJ2-1; 8 nucleotides agree with TRBD2. The germline gives CDR1 SGHNT, CDR2 YYREEE (reference sequence). Germline trimming cut 0 bases from V and 9 bases from J; bases unmatched to any gene: 8. CDR3 length: 15 residues. CDR3 nucleotides: TGTGCCAGCAGCTTGGCCAGCGGGAGAGGTAGTGAGCAGTTCTTC. It is translated as CASSLASGRGSEQFF.

V usage is TRBV3-1 (or the pseudogene TRBV3-2) and J usage is TRBJ1-2; 9 nucleotides align to TRBD1. V was pared by 4 bases and J by 0 bases, with 15 bases of the junction left unmatched. The germline CDR1 and CDR2 sequences are LGHDT and YNNKEL (reference sequence). The CDR3 runs to 19 residues. CDR3 coding DNA: TGTGCCAGCAGCCCTTCGGGGGGGACAGGGACCGTAGCTAACTATGGCTACACCTTC. It translates to CASSPSGGTGTVANYGYTF.

V and J are TRBV12-3 or TRBV12-4 and TRBJ2-1; D not resolved. Trimming removed 3 bases from V and 5 bases from J, with 8 bases in between. This CDR3 has 13 amino acids. DNA of the CDR3: TGTGCCAGCAGTTTTAGCCAGAACAATGAGCAGTTCTTC. It specifies CASSFSQNNEQFF.

This sequence joins TRBV2 and TRBJ1-5; no clear D. Germline lookup yields CDR1 SNHLY and CDR2 FYNNEI. CDR3 length: 17 residues. V was pared by 6 bases and J by 0 bases, with 18 bases between. CDR3 in DNA: TGTGCCAGCAGCCACACCGCGGCAGTTTATAGCAATCAGCCCCAGCATTTT. Translation: CASSHTAAVYSNQPQHF.

CDR3 DNA sequence: TGTGCCAGCAGCTTAGCCCCCCCAGGGGAAATTAACTATGGCTACACCTTC. This sequence encodes CASSLAPPGEINYGYTF. This rearrangement joins TRBV7-6 to TRBJ1-2; TRBD1 might be the D (6 bases). Trimming took off 0 bases at V and 1 base at J, with 15 bases between the two ends. This CDR3 is 17 amino acids long. Germline V gives CDR1 SGHVS, CDR2 FNYEAQ.

V and J are TRBV20-1 and TRBJ1-2, with D uncertain. Germline CDR1 reads DFQATT; CDR2 reads SNEGSKA (reference sequence). The length of the CDR3 is 11 residues. The ends were cut back, 6 bases at V and 6 bases at J, with 11 bases in the middle. CDR3 nucleotides: TGCAGTGCCTGGGAGGGCCATGGCTACACCTTC. It codes for CSAWEGHGYTF.

The chain is built from TRBV14 and TRBJ2-5; unclear D gene. CDR3 size: 16 residues. Germline V gene data show CDR1 as SGHDN and CDR2 as FVKESK. V gave up 0 bases and J gave up 4 bases, with 15 bases separating them. Here the CDR3 reads CASSQDERPLRETQYF. The CDR3 nucleotides read TGTGCCAGCAGCCAAGATGAACGGCCACTACGAGAGACCCAGTACTTC.

V and J are TRBV27 and TRBJ1-6; D is possibly TRBD1 (6 bases). Trimming removed 4 bases at V and 7 bases at J, with 11 bases between. Germline V lookup: CDR1 MNHEY, CDR2 SMNVEV (reference sequence). The CDR3 has 14 residues. The CDR3 is CASSSQGGNSPLHF. CDR3 sequence (DNA): TGTGCCAGCAGTTCACAGGGTGGAAATTCACCCCTCCACTTT.

A remark on this clone: One end of the junction fails to match germline, which may point to a read error. The rearrangement joins TRBV7-7 to TRBJ2-7; 7 bases align to TRBD1. The CDR3 contains 14 residues. Germline V gives CDR1 SSHAT, CDR2 FNYEAQ (reference sequence). In DNA, the CDR3 is TGTGCTAGCAGCTTAGGGGGCCAGGGGAACGAGCAGTACTTC. This codes for CASSLGGQGNEQYF.

The chain combines TRBV30 with TRBJ1-3, with 10 bases that match TRBD1. The CDR3 runs 19 residues. Germline V CDR1 and CDR2: GTSNPN, SVGIG (reference sequence). Unmatched junction bases numbered 14, after V lost 0 bases and J lost 3 bases. As DNA, the CDR3 is TGTGCCTGGAGTGTACCGCCCGGGGGACAGGGGATAATTGGAAACACCATATATTTT. It translates to CAWSVPPGGQGIIGNTIYF. The variable domain in full, with the rest retrieved from reference TRBV30 and TRBJ1-3, is SQTIHQWPATLVQPVGSPLSLECTVEGTSNPNLYWYRQAAGRGLQLLFYSVGIGQISSEVPQNLSASRPQDRQFILSSKKLLLSDSGFYLCAWSVPPGGQGIIGNTIYFGEGSWLTVV.

This clone was detected only once. The chain combines TRBV27 with TRBJ2-3, with D possibly TRBD2 on 6 matching bases. The germline V and J ends were trimmed by 5 bases and 6 bases, with 18 bases remaining between them. The CDR3 spans 15 residues. CDR1 and CDR2 (germline): MNHEY, SMNVEV (reference sequence). The CDR3 loop is CASSALAGGMDTQYF. The CDR3 DNA is TGTGCCAGCAGTGCACTAGCCGGAGGGATGGATACGCAGTATTTT.

The gene calls are TRBV4-2 and TRBJ2-3; the D gene is possibly TRBD2 (5 bases). Germline CDR1 and CDR2: LGHNA and YNFKEQ. CDR3 length: 16 residues. Trimming took 0 bases from V and 2 from J, leaving 12 bases between them. The chain's CDR3 is CASSQDQGRNTDTQYF. As DNA, the CDR3 is TGTGCCAGCAGCCAAGATCAAGGGAGAAACACAGATACGCAGTATTTT.

CDR3 sequence: CASSFPGGDSGNTIYF. The CDR3 DNA reads as TGTGCCAGTAGTTTCCCGGGCGGGGACTCTGGAAACACCATATATTTT. This chain joins TRBV19 and TRBJ1-3; D unclear. The germline V and J ends were trimmed by 5 bases and 0 bases, with 14 bases remaining between them. Germline V lookup: CDR1 LNHDA, CDR2 SQIVND (reference sequence). The CDR3 is 16 residues long.

The CDR3 reads CASSFIGELFF. CDR3 nucleotide sequence: TGTGCCAGTAGTTTCATCGGGGAGCTGTTTTTT. The genes are TRBV19 and TRBJ2-2, with D unclear. The germline V gene encodes CDR1 LNHDA and CDR2 SQIVND (reference sequence). This CDR3 has 11 amino acids. The V end lost 5 bases, the J end lost 7 bases, and 5 bases lay between the germline ends.

The V and J genes are TRBV24-1 and TRBJ2-3; maybe TRBD1 (6 bases). V was pared by 4 bases and J by 2 bases, with 12 bases between. Germline values: CDR1 KGHDR, CDR2 SFDVKD. The CDR3 is made up of 15 amino acids. The CDR3 spells CATSETDRFTDTQYF. The DNA of the CDR3 is TGTGCCACCAGTGAGACCGACAGGTTCACAGATACGCAGTATTTT.

This sequence joins TRBV10-3 and TRBJ2-7; D might be TRBD2 (5 bases). The CDR3 sequence is 13 residues long. V was clipped by 5 bases and J by 6 bases, with 14 bases between them. In germline, CDR1 is ENHRY, CDR2 SYGVKD. The CDR3 spells CAISRLERSEQYF. CDR3 coding DNA: TGTGCCATCAGTAGGCTCGAGCGGAGCGAGCAGTACTTC.

This rearrangement joins TRBV5-1 to TRBJ2-5, with 7 bases aligning to TRBD1. Per the germline V gene, CDR1 is SGHRS and CDR2 is YFSETQ. The CDR3 sequence is 16 residues long. V lost 1 base, J lost 1 base, and 7 bases stayed unmatched. DNA of the CDR3: TGCGCCAGCAGCTTGACCCTACAGGGGATCCAAGAGACCCAGTACTTC. Translation gives CASSLTLQGIQETQYF. Full variable domain (missing parts from reference TRBV5-1 and TRBJ2-5): KAGVTQTPRYLIKTRGQQVTLSCSPISGHRSVSWYQQTPGQGLQFLFEYFSETQRNKGNFPGRFSGRQFSNSRSEMNVSTLELGDSALYLCASSLTLQGIQETQYFGPGTRLLVL.